This T cell receptor beta chain was found in a study of T cell repertoires in aging, cancer and after chemotherapy. Findings and limits, study-wide: Untreated cancer patients had significantly lower blood TCR diversity than age-matched healthy donors. Immunological memory after chemotherapy cannot be judged from the repertoire data.

This CDR3 contains 14 residues. Germline CDR1 and CDR2: MNHEY and SVGAGI. Worth noting for this clonotype: What it binds is not known.

The template was genomic DNA from peripheral blood, not RNA. Multiplex touch-down PCR with TRB-A/B primers amplified rearranged V-D-J TRB sequences. TCRdb used MiXCR to reprocess the multiplex PCR reads, holding one entry per CDR3 protein. This table holds about 7,900 distinct CDR3 sequences, approximately 39% found once. This sequence joins TRBV6-5 and TRBJ2-5, with D possibly TRBD1 on 7 matching bases. Matching the DNA end better, TRBJ2-7 makes the J call doubtful. The sequence derives from a human donor with a solid tumor. Sequencing used blood. The CDR3 nucleotides read TGTGCCAGCAGACGCGGGACAGATTCCTACGAGCAGTACTTC. Its translation: CASRRGTDSYEQYF.